The clone carrying this T cell receptor beta chain was seen a few times. These data originate in a study of blood T cell repertoires in COVID-19. In the authors' methods: Reference gene primers were amplified, and this amplification served to estimate nucleated cell counts. The table came from immunoSEQ multiplex PCR; TCRdb's copy has only in-frame clones and leaves some out. V and J calls and clone size follow that table, whereas D and trimming were derived from the DNA. The profile shows about 200,000 clones, around 85% of them singletons. Sequencing was performed on PBMCs or T cells enriched from blood (not recorded which). This TCR was sampled from a woman in her forties with acute COVID-19.

The CDR3 here is CASHSEDTLLSGYTF. In DNA form, the CDR3 reads TGTGCCAGCCACTCCGAGGACACGCTTTTGTCGGGCTACACCTTC. V usage is TRBV2 and J usage is TRBJ1-2; possible D gene TRBD1, 5 bases. Germline assignment: CDR1 SNHLY and CDR2 FYNNEI. The V and J ends lost 8 bases and 8 bases respectively, with 24 bases between them. The CDR3 contains 15 residues.